This T cell receptor (beta chain) was captured by sequencing in a study of blood T cell repertoires in COVID-19. Study context: Donors in the United States, Italy and Spain gave samples during acute or convalescent COVID-19.

This table comes from immunoSEQ multiplex PCR, and its TCRdb copy is limited to in-frame clones, with some not included. The sample shows about 280,000 clones, approximately 88% of them seen only once. The V end lost 4 bases, the J end lost 7 bases, and 15 bases lay between the germline ends. The V gene's germline CDR1 is ENHRY and CDR2 SYGVKD. This CDR3 region has 14 residues. The source material was peripheral blood. The V and J genes are TRBV10-3 and TRBJ2-3; D perhaps matches TRBD1 (5 bases). This TCR derives from a man aged 50 to 60 with acute or convalescent COVID-19. The CDR3 loop reads CAISVGDSPNTQYF. DNA for the CDR3: TGTGCCATCAGTGTGGGTGACAGCCCAAATACGCAGTATTTT.